This TCR beta chain was sequenced in a study of shared clonotypes between healthy human individuals. CDR1 is MNHEY, CDR2 SVGAGI, per germline. The trim removed 7 bases at V and 7 bases at J, leaving 14 bases unmatched. The CDR3 contains 15 residues. Here immunoSEQ multiplex PCR was the method, and the copy in TCRdb shows in-frame clones only, minus some. The data show about 710,000 clones, with over 55% seen just once and about 1.7% held by the top ten. The sequenced sample consisted of memory CD4+ T cells sorted from blood. Subset noted: CD45RA-negative fraction. This chain joins TRBV6-5 and TRBJ2-7, with TRBD1 matching 9 bases. This TCR came from a woman between 25 and 40 years old in good health. The CDR3 reads CASTSTGGDKWEQYF. For the CDR3, the DNA is TGTGCCAGCACATCTACAGGGGGCGACAAATGGGAGCAGTACTTC.